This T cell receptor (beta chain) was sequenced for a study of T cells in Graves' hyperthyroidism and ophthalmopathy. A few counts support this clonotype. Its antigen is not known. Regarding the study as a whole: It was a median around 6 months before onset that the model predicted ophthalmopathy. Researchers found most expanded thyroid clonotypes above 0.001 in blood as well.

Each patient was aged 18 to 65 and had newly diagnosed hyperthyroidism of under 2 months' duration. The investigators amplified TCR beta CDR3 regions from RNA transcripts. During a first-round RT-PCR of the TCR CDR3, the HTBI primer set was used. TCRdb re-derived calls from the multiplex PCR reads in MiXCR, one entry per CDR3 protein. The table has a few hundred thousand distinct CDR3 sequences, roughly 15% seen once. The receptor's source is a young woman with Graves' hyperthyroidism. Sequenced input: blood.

CDR3: CASRDTNNSPLHF. The CDR3 DNA reads TGTGCCAGCAGGGACACGAATAATTCACCCCTCCACTTT. The J gene is TRBJ1-6, the V gene TRBV18; perhaps TRBD1 as D (6 bases). Trimming shortened V by 8 bases and J by 5 bases, and 10 bases separated the two germline ends. The CDR3 spans 13 residues. From germline, CDR1 is KGHSH and CDR2 LQKENI.